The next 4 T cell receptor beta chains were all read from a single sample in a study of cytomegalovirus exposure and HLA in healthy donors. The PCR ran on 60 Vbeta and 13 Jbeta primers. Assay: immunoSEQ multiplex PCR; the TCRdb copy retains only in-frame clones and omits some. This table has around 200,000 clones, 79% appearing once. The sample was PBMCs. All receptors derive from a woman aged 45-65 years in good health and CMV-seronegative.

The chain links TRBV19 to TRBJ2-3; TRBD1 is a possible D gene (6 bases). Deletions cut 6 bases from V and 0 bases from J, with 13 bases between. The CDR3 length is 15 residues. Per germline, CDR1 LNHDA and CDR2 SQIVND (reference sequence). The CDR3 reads CASSGQRVSTDTQYF. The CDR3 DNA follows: TGTGCCAGTAGCGGACAGCGAGTCAGCACAGATACGCAGTATTTT.

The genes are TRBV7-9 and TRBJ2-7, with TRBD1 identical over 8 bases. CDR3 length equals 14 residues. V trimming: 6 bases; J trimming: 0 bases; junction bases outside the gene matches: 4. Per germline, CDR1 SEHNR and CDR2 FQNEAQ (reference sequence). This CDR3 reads CASSPQGGSYEQYF. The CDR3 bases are TGTGCCAGCAGTCCACAGGGGGGCTCCTACGAGCAGTACTTC.

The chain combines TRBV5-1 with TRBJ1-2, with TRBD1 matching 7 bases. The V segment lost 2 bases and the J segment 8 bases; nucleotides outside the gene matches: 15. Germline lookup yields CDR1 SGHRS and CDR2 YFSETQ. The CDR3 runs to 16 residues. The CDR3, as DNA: TGCGCCAGCAGCTTTGATGAGGAACAGGGGATGTCCGGCTACACCTTC. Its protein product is CASSFDEEQGMSGYTF.

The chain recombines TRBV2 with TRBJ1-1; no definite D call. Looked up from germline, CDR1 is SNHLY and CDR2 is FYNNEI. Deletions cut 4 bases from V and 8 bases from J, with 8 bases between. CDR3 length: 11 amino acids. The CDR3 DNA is TGTGCCAGCAGTGGACGGAGGGAAGCTTTCTTT. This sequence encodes CASSGRREAFF.